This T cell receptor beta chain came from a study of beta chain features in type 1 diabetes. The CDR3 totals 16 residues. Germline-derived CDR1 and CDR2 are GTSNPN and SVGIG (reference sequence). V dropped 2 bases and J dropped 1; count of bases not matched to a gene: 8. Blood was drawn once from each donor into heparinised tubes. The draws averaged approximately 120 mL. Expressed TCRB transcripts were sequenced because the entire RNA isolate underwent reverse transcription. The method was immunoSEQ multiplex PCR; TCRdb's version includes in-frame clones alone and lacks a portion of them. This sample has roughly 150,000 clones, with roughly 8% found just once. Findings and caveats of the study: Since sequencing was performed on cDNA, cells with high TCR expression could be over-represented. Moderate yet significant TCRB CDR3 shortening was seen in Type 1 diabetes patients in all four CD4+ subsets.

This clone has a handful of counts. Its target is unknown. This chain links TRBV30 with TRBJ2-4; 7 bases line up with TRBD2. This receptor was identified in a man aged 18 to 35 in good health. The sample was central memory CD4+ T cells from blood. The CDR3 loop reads CAWSLRDYRAKNIQYF. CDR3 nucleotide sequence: TGTGCCTGGAGTCTCAGGGACTACAGGGCCAAAAACATTCAGTACTTC.